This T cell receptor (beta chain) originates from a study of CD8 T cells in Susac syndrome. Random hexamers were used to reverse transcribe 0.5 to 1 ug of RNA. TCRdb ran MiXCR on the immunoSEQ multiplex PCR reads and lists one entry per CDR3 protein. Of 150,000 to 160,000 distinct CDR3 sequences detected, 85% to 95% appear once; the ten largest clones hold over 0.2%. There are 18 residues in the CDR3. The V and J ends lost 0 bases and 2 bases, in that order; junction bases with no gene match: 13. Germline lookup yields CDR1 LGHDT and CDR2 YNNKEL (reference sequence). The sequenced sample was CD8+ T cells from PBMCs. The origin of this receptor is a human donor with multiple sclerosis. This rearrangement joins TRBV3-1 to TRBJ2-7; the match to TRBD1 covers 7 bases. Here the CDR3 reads CASSQDKEQTGWAYEQYF. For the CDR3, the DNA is TGTGCCAGCAGCCAAGATAAAGAGCAGACAGGGTGGGCCTACGAGCAGTACTTC.